These 4 T cell receptor beta chains came from one sample sequenced in a study of cytomegalovirus exposure and HLA in healthy donors. Primers for the PCR totalled 60 Vbeta and 13 Jbeta. Repertoires were generated with immunoSEQ multiplex PCR, while TCRdb's copy carries only in-frame clones and drops some. Its listing shows some 130,000 clones. Sequenced sample: PBMCs. Receptors were obtained from a man aged 18 to 30 in good health and CMV-seronegative.

V usage is TRBV10-3 and J usage is TRBJ2-5; 8 nucleotides line up with TRBD2. The junction had 10 bases not matched to a gene; V was cut back by 0 bases and J by 4 bases. Germline values: CDR1 ENHRY, CDR2 SYGVKD. The CDR3 consists of 17 residues. For the CDR3, the DNA is TGTGCCATCAGTGAGTCGCTCAGGACTAGCCCGCCAGAGACCCAGTACTTC. Protein: CAISESLRTSPPETQYF.

This chain connects TRBV9 to TRBJ2-3, with D possibly matching TRBD2 (6 bases). Trimming left V 4 bases short and J 3 bases short, with 18 bases between. The CDR3 loop spans 16 amino acids. The germline CDR1 and CDR2 sequences are SGDLS and YYNGEE. The DNA for the CDR3 is TGTGCCAGCAGCTCCGGAGGCGGGGCCGGGACAGATACGCAGTATTTT. Protein sequence: CASSSGGGAGTDTQYF.

The chain couples TRBV27 to TRBJ2-5; no reliable D call. The assigned J gene may be wrong: the sequence end matches TRBJ2-7 better. From germline, CDR1 is MNHEY and CDR2 SMNVEV (reference sequence). CDR3 length: 19 residues. The CDR3 DNA is TGTGCCAGCAGTTTATCGATAAACAGACAAGCCTCGAATCTCTACGAGCAGTACTTC. It specifies CASSLSINRQASNLYEQYF.

The chain has TRBV21-1 and TRBJ2-1; the DNA was not compared with TRBD2, the D call given in the table. TRBV21-1 is shown as a pseudogene. The CDR3 extends over 13 amino acids. CDR3 sequence (DNA): TGTGCCAGCAGGATAGCGGGCTGCAATGAGCAGTTCTTC. The encoded protein is CASRIAGCNEQFF.